These T cell receptor beta chains were read from a single sample in a study of blood T cell repertoires in COVID-19. The assay was immunoSEQ multiplex PCR, and TCRdb's table has in-frame clones only and misses some. The sample holds under 45,000 clones, just over 85% seen once. The sequenced sample consisted of peripheral blood. These receptor sequences come from a man in his forties with active COVID-19. Both conserved end residues are part of each CDR3. The D gene is left open where the match is weak. The listing skips clone size in some rows; elsewhere it reads once, few, many or a size class.

-,-,TRBV3-1/TRBV3-2,TRBJ2-7,CASSQDRTEQYF,TGTGCCAGCAGCCAAGATAGGACAGAGCAGTACTTC
TRBD2,-,TRBV7-9,TRBJ2-2,CASSLASGIAGELFF,TGTGCCAGCAGCTTAGCTAGCGGGATCGCCGGGGAGCTGTTTTTT
TRBD2,-,TRBV29-1,TRBJ2-7,CSVVSAGEEYEQYF,TGCAGCGTTGTATCAGCGGGAGAGGAGTACGAGCAGTACTTC
-,-,TRBV11-2,TRBJ1-2,CASSLMAEHGYTF,TGTGCCAGCAGCTTAATGGCAGAACATGGCTACACCTTC
TRBD2,once,TRBV11-2,TRBJ2-7,CASSKTSGGGVSYEQYF,TGTGCCAGCAGCAAGACTAGCGGAGGGGGTGTTTCCTACGAGCAGTACTTC
-,once,TRBV7-8,TRBJ2-3,CASSLAGSRTDTQYF,TGTGCCAGCAGCTTGGCGGGAAGTCGCACAGATACGCAGTATTTT
TRBD2,-,TRBV5-4,TRBJ2-6,CASSSGGVPGANVLTF,TGTGCCAGCAGTTCGGGGGGGGTCCCTGGGGCCAACGTCCTGACTTTC
TRBD1,-,TRBV7-9,TRBJ1-5,CASSAGQGYNQPQHF,TGTGCCAGCAGCGCGGGACAGGGGTACAATCAGCCCCAGCATTTT
TRBD2,-,TRBV19,TRBJ2-7,CATKSPLAGNEQYF,TGTGCCACTAAATCCCCTCTAGCGGGGAACGAGCAGTACTTC
TRBD2,-,TRBV4-1,TRBJ2-2,CASSQVNLAGAGGELFF,TGCGCCAGCAGCCAAGTCAACCTAGCGGGAGCCGGCGGGGAGCTGTTTTTT
TRBD1,-,TRBV7-9,TRBJ2-7,CASSSIIPGQNYEQYF,TGTGCCAGCAGCTCGATAATCCCGGGACAGAACTACGAGCAGTACTTC
-,-,TRBV28,TRBJ2-1,CAVEGLGNEQFF,TGTGCCGTCGAGGGACTGGGTAATGAGCAGTTCTTC
-,few,TRBV5-4,TRBJ2-7,CASSLYRVSYEQYF,TGTGCCAGCAGCTTGTATCGGGTCTCCTACGAGCAGTACTTC
-,-,TRBV9,TRBJ2-6,CASSVVGPQDSTFGISGANVLTF,TGTGCCAGCAGCGTAGTAGGCCCTCAGGACAGCACATTTGGGATCTCTGGGGCCAACGTCCTGACTTTC
-,-,TRBV7-9,TRBJ1-2,CASSLVRGSANYGYTF,TGTGCCAGCAGCTTAGTACGGGGATCAGCTAACTATGGCTACACCTTC
-,-,TRBV27,TRBJ2-1,CASSLLNEQFF,TGTGCCAGCAGTTTGCTAAATGAGCAGTTCTTC
TRBD1,-,TRBV5-6,TRBJ2-7,CASSRDRDEQYF,TGTGCCAGCAGCCGGGACAGGGACGAGCAGTACTTC
TRBD2,once,TRBV7-3,TRBJ2-5,CASSPGLGITGGRQETQYF,TGTGCCAGCAGCCCTGGACTAGGGATTACCGGGGGACGACAAGAGACCCAGTACTTC
-,medium-sized,TRBV28,TRBJ1-5,CASRLPGQYSNQPQHF,TGTGCCAGCAGACTTCCGGGACAATATAGCAATCAGCCCCAGCATTTT
-,-,TRBV5-1,TRBJ2-1,CASSFGTSYNEQFF,TGCGCCAGCAGCTTCGGGACATCCTACAATGAGCAGTTCTTC
TRBD1,-,TRBV19,TRBJ1-3,CASKPVGPGGADTIYF,TGTGCCAGTAAGCCTGTAGGACCAGGGGGCGCGGACACCATATATTTT
-,once,TRBV7-6,TRBJ1-5,CASTGEPKTLSNQPQHF,TGTGCCAGCACGGGGGAGCCCAAGACTTTAAGCAATCAGCCCCAGCATTTT
TRBD1,-,TRBV10-2,TRBJ2-7,CASSESGTGPDEQYF,TGCGCCAGCAGTGAGTCGGGGACAGGGCCCGACGAGCAGTACTTC
-,-,TRBV11-2,TRBJ2-7,CASSSFYEQYF,TGTGCCAGCAGCTCGTTCTACGAGCAGTACTTC
TRBD2,-,TRBV4-1,TRBJ2-7,CASSHPEGASGRNEQYF,TGCGCCAGCAGCCATCCAGAAGGGGCTAGCGGGAGAAACGAGCAGTACTTC
-,-,TRBV5-1,TRBJ1-2,CASSYGYGYTF,TGCGCCAGCAGCTACGGGTATGGCTACACCTTC
TRBD2,-,TRBV24-1,TRBJ2-1,CATSHSGLAGGIAYNEQFF,TGTGCCACCAGTCACTCGGGACTAGCGGGAGGTATCGCCTACAATGAGCAGTTCTTC
TRBD2,-,TRBV24-1,TRBJ2-1,CATSEGAGGRNEQFF,TGTGCCACCAGTGAGGGTGCGGGAGGAAGAAATGAGCAGTTCTTC
-,-,TRBV4-1,TRBJ2-7,CASSHAGRYEQYF,TGCGCCAGCAGCCACGCGGGGCGCTACGAGCAGTACTTC
-,-,TRBV4-1,TRBJ2-7,CASSQRNSLVDEQYF,TGCGCCAGCAGCCAACGAAATTCCCTGGTAGACGAGCAGTACTTC
TRBD1,medium-sized,TRBV13,TRBJ1-4,CASSYSHRGEEKLFF,TGTGCCAGCAGCTACAGCCACAGGGGCGAAGAAAAACTGTTTTTT
-,few,TRBV5-1,TRBJ1-1,CASSLAGSNTEAFF,TGCGCCAGCAGCTTGGCAGGGTCGAACACTGAAGCTTTCTTT
TRBD1,-,TRBV28,TRBJ1-6,CASTANPGGVNSPLHF,TGTGCCAGCACCGCGAATCCAGGGGGCGTAAATTCACCCCTCCACTTT
TRBD1,-,TRBV23-1,TRBJ2-4,CASSPSDRGGPKNIQYF,TGCGCCAGCAGTCCCTCCGACAGGGGGGGTCCCAAAAACATTCAGTACTTC
-,few,TRBV27,TRBJ2-1,CASSRNTGLAEQFF,TGTGCCAGCAGCAGGAATACAGGGTTGGCTGAGCAGTTCTTC
-,-,TRBV28,TRBJ2-1,CASSFGGNPSYNEQFF,TGTGCCAGCAGTTTTGGCGGGAACCCCTCCTACAATGAGCAGTTCTTC
TRBD1,few,TRBV7-9,TRBJ2-5,CASSLGQGALETQYF,TGTGCCAGCAGCTTAGGACAGGGGGCCCTCGAGACCCAGTACTTC
-,-,TRBV30,TRBJ1-2,CACPLTAGYGYTF,TGTGCCTGCCCATTGACCGCAGGCTATGGCTACACCTTC
TRBD1,-,TRBV30,TRBJ1-5,CAWSEPGQGLSNQPQHF,TGTGCCTGGAGCGAACCGGGACAGGGGTTGAGCAATCAGCCCCAGCATTTT